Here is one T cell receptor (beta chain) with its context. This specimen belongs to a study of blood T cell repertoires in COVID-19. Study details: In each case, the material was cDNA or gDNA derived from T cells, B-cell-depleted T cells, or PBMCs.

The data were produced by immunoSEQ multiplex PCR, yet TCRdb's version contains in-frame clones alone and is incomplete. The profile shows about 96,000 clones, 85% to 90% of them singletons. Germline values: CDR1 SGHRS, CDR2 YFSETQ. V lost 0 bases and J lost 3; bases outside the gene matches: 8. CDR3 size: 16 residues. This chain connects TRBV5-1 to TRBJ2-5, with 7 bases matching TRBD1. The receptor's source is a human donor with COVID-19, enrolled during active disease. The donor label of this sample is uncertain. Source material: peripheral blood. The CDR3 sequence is CASSLDTGQTKETQYF. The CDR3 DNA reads TGCGCCAGCAGCTTGGACACGGGACAGACGAAAGAGACCCAGTACTTC.